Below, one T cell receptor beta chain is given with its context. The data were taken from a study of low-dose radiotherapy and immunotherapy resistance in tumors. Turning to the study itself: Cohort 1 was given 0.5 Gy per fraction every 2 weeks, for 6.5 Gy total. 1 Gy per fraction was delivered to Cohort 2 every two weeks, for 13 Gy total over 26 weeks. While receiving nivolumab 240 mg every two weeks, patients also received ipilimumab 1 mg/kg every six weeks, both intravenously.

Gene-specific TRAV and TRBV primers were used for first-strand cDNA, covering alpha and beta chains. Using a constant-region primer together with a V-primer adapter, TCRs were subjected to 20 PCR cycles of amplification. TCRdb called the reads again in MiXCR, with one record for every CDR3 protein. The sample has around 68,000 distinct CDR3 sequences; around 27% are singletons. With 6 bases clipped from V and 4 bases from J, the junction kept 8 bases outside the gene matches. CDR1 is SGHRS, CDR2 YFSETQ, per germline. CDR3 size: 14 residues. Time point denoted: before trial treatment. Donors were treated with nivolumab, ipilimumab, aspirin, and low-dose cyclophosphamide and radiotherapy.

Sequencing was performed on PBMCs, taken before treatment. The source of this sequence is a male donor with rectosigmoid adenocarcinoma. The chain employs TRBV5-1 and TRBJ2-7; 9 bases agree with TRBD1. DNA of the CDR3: TGCGCCAGCAAATTCACAGGGGGCGTGTACGAGCAGTACTTC. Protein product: CASKFTGGVYEQYF.